The clone carrying this T cell receptor beta chain was picked up a small number of times. Its target is not known. Since all of the isolated RNA was reverse transcribed, expressed TCRB transcripts were what got sequenced. Using immunoSEQ multiplex PCR, the repertoire was profiled, and TCRdb retains in-frame clones only, with some absent. The repertoire holds around 350,000 clones, with roughly 12% as singletons. Via the markers CD45RO/CCR7/CD25/CD127/CD95/CD27, stem cell-like memory, regulatory, central memory and naive CD4+ cells were sorted. V lost 4 bases to trimming and J lost 2 bases; unmatched junction nucleotides: 5. The length of the CDR3 is 14 residues. Germline V gene data show CDR1 as MNHNY and CDR2 as SVGAGI (reference sequence). This record belongs to a study of beta chain features in type 1 diabetes. Findings of the study overall: Insertion counts at VDJ junctions were lower in type 1 diabetes patients, who also showed more deletions there. Cells with high TCR expression could be over-represented by cDNA sequencing. Naive, central memory and Treg TCRB repertoires appeared more alike in patients than in healthy donors.

This chain connects TRBV6-6 to TRBJ2-7; 7 bases fit TRBD1. This clonotype originated in a man aged 18 to 30 in good health. The sequencing sample was made of naive CD4+ T cells from blood. The CDR3 DNA is TGTGCCAGCAGTTCCCCTGGACAGGCCTACGAGCAGTACTTC. This codes for CASSSPGQAYEQYF.